The clone carrying this TCR beta chain has a handful of counts. What it binds is not known. Each donor supplied ten milliliters of peripheral blood. The amount of total RNA extracted per sample was at least 5 micrograms. Using a J-beta primer mix together with a sample-barcoded 5' primer, a second PCR was run for roughly 6 to 12 cycles. TCRdb used MiXCR to reprocess the 5' RACE reads, holding one entry per CDR3 protein. The sample has around 1.5 million distinct CDR3 sequences; about 31% are singletons. Trimming took 3 bases from V and 1 from J, leaving 10 bases between them. From germline, CDR1 is MNHEY and CDR2 SMNVEV (reference sequence). The CDR3 totals 15 residues. These data belong to a study of blood T cells in healthy people across ages. Study conclusions and caveats: Diversity figures based on one million T cells were deemed too low.

This TCR was recovered from a woman aged 25 to 39 in good health. The V and J genes are TRBV27 and TRBJ1-5; D unclear. The sequencing sample was made of blood. The CDR3 region has the DNA TGTGCCAGCAGTTTTATCAGAGACAGCAATCAGCCCCAGCATTTT. As protein: CASSFIRDSNQPQHF.